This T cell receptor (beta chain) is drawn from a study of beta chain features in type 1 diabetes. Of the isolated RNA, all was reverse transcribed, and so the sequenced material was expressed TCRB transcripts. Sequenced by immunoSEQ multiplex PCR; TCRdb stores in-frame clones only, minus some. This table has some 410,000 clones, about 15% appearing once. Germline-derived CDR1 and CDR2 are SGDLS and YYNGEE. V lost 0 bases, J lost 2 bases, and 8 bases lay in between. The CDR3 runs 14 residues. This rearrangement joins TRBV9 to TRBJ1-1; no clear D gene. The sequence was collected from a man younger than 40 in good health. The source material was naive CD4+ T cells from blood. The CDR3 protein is CASSVGFTNTEAFF. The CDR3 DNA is TGTGCCAGCAGCGTAGGTTTCACCAACACTGAAGCTTTCTTT.